This passage covers 30 T cell receptor beta chains from one sample sequenced in a study of T cells in localized non-small cell lung cancer. Some clones are missing from TCRdb's copy, which holds only in-frame ones; the method was immunoSEQ multiplex PCR. The sample consists of about 40,000 clones, around 81% of them appearing once. The sample was peripheral blood mononuclear cells, taken before any cancer treatment. Receptors originate from a male donor aged 60 or over with stage II lung adenocarcinoma.

The chain combines TRBV19 with TRBJ2-4; 7 nucleotides match TRBD1. The J segment lost 8 bases and the V segment lost 5 bases, leaving 9 bases of the junction unmatched. CDR1 is LNHDA, CDR2 SQIVND, per germline (reference sequence). The CDR3 sequence is 14 residues long. The DNA for the CDR3 is TGTGCCAGTAGTCAGACAGGGCCTAAGGACATTCAGTACTTC. Translating gives CASSQTGPKDIQYF.

The chain couples TRBV5-1 to TRBJ2-2, with TRBD1 identical over 8 bases. The CDR3 extends over 15 amino acids. V lost 4 bases, J lost 1 base, and 3 bases stayed unmatched. CDR1 and CDR2 from the germline V gene are SGHRS and YFSETQ. CDR3 protein: CASSLGTGNTGELFF. The CDR3 coding sequence is TGCGCCAGCAGCCTCGGGACAGGGAACACCGGGGAGCTGTTTTTT.

This clone was counted between two and nine times. This sequence joins TRBV21-1 and TRBJ1-5; the tabulated D call, TRBD1, remains unverified against the DNA. TRBV21-1 is listed as a pseudogene. There are 15 residues in the CDR3. CDR3 sequence (DNA): TGTGCCAGCAGCAAAGGGGGCAGGACCCATCAGCCCCAGCATTTT. It translates to CASSKGGRTHQPQHF.

This clone was observed once. This chain links TRBV29-1 with TRBJ1-1; 8 nucleotides align to TRBD1. The CDR3 has 13 amino acids. Looked up from germline, CDR1 is SQVTM and CDR2 is ANQGSEA. The V gene end was trimmed by 7 bases and the J gene end by 4 bases; junction bases not matched to a gene: 8. This chain's CDR3 is CSASGGWGTEAFF. CDR3 in DNA: TGCAGCGCCTCAGGGGGCTGGGGCACTGAAGCTTTCTTT. Full variable domain (outside the CDR3, taken from reference TRBV29-1 and TRBJ1-1): SAVISQKPSRDICQRGTSLTIQCQVDSQVTMMFWYRQQPGQSLTLIATANQGSEATYESGFVIDKFPISRPNLTFSTLTVSNMSPEDSSIYLCSASGGWGTEAFFGQGTRLTVV.

The chain carries TRBV5-6 and TRBJ1-6; D is possibly TRBD1 (5 bases). With 0 bases removed from V and 2 bases from J, the gap between germline ends came to 9 bases. Germline-derived CDR1 and CDR2 are SGHDT and YYEEEE. This CDR3 spans 16 amino acids. This CDR3 reads CASSLVGEAYNSPLHF. CDR3 coding DNA: TGTGCCAGCAGCTTGGTAGGGGAAGCCTATAATTCACCCCTCCACTTT.

The chain couples TRBV30 to TRBJ1-3; D gene unclear. The CDR3 is 12 amino acids. Trimming left V 5 bases short and J 0 bases short, with 5 bases between. The germline gives CDR1 GTSNPN, CDR2 SVGIG (reference sequence). The CDR3 region is CAWRTSGNTIYF. CDR3 nucleotides: TGTGCCTGGCGGACCTCTGGAAACACCATATATTTT.

This chain uses TRBV5-6 with TRBJ2-2; the D gene is possibly TRBD1 (6 bases). CDR1 is SGHDT and CDR2 is YYEEEE in the germline V gene. The CDR3 is made up of 15 amino acids. The ends were cut back, 1 base at V and 6 bases at J, with 13 bases in the middle. The CDR3 DNA reads TGTGCCAGCAGCTTGTATGTTTCAGGGGCCGGGGAGCTGTTTTTT. Protein product: CASSLYVSGAGELFF. The full variable domain, completed using reference TRBV5-6 and TRBJ2-2, is DAGVTQSPTHLIKTRGQQVTLRCSPKSGHDTVSWYQQALGQGPQFIFQYYEEEERQRGNFPDRFSGHQFPNYSSELNVNALLLGDSALYLCASSLYVSGAGELFFGEGSRLTVL.

This clone was seen a handful of times. V usage is TRBV2 and J usage is TRBJ2-3; the D is unclear. Germline CDR1 SNHLY, CDR2 FYNNEI. V lost 7 bases and J 1 base, leaving 12 bases between the germline ends. The CDR3 extends over 14 amino acids. Here the CDR3 reads CASKARSGTDTQYF. The CDR3 nucleotides are TGTGCCAGCAAGGCCCGGAGTGGCACAGATACGCAGTATTTT.

The chain is built from TRBV4-2 and TRBJ2-7; a weak D match, TRBD1 (5 bases). Trimming removed 0 bases from V and 0 bases from J, with 9 bases in between. Germline CDR1 LGHNA, CDR2 YNFKEQ. CDR3 length equals 15 residues. CDR3 coding DNA: TGTGCCAGCAGCCAAGAAACAGACAGCTCCTACGAGCAGTACTTC. This translates into CASSQETDSSYEQYF.

CDR3 coding DNA: TGTGCCAGCAGTGCCGCGGGGGCCCCAGGGACCGGGGAGCTGTTTTTT. This gives the protein CASSAAGAPGTGELFF. The chain has TRBV6-6 and TRBJ2-2, with D possibly TRBD2 on 7 matching bases. V was trimmed by 5 bases and J by 5 bases, leaving 18 bases between them. The CDR3 length is 16 residues. The germline gives CDR1 MNHNY, CDR2 SVGAGI (reference sequence).

This chain uses TRBV7-9 with TRBJ1-6; 10 bases align to TRBD1. The CDR3 is 15 residues long. J lost 7 bases, V lost 4 bases, and 4 bases had no gene match. Germline-derived CDR1 and CDR2 are SEHNR and FQNEAQ (reference sequence). The DNA of the CDR3 is TGTGCCAGCAGCTCGGGACAGGGGAAAAATTCACCCCTCCACTTT. Translating it yields CASSSGQGKNSPLHF.

The J gene is TRBJ2-7, the V gene TRBV10-2; a weak D match, TRBD2 (5 bases). CDR1 WSHSY and CDR2 SAAADI come from the germline V gene. Deletions cut 6 bases from V and 0 bases from J, with 15 bases between. This CDR3 spans 15 amino acids. The CDR3 coding sequence is TGCGCCAGCAGGGAGGCGCCCGAGAGCTCCTACGAGCAGTACTTC. It codes for CASREAPESSYEQYF.

The genes are TRBV18 and TRBJ2-3; no reliable D call. Trimming shortened V by 5 bases and J by 2 bases, and 20 bases separated the two germline ends. Germline V CDR1 and CDR2: KGHSH, LQKENI. The CDR3 runs 17 residues. This CDR3 is CASSSSWNPATTDTQYF. The DNA of the CDR3 is TGTGCCAGCTCATCCTCTTGGAACCCGGCTACCACAGATACGCAGTATTTT. Full variable domain (rest looked up from reference TRBV18 and TRBJ2-3): NAGVMQNPRHLVRRRGQEARLRCSPMKGHSHVYWYRQLPEEGLKFMVYLQKENIIDESGMPKERFSAEFPKEGPSILRIQQVVRGDSAAYFCASSSSWNPATTDTQYFGPGTRLTVL.

The rearrangement joins TRBV19 to TRBJ2-7; D is unresolved. V lost 1 base to trimming and J lost 0 bases, with 10 bases between them. Germline V lookup: CDR1 LNHDA, CDR2 SQIVND (reference sequence). The CDR3 consists of 15 residues. CDR3 loop: CASSIASVPSYEQYF. CDR3 bases: TGTGCCAGTAGTATAGCGAGCGTACCCTCCTACGAGCAGTACTTC.

J is TRBJ2-7 and V is TRBV5-1, with a possible D match to TRBD1 (5 bases). Germline V CDR1 and CDR2: SGHRS, YFSETQ. The CDR3 has 14 amino acids. V was clipped by 0 bases and J by 3 bases, with 10 bases between them. The CDR3 coding sequence is TGCGCCAGCAGCTTGGAGCAGGGATACTACGAGCAGTACTTC. Protein sequence: CASSLEQGYYEQYF.

CDR3 DNA sequence: TGTGCCAGCACTAGACGGTCCCTGGATGGCTACACCTTC. It codes for CASTRRSLDGYTF. This sequence joins TRBV6-1 and TRBJ1-2, with D uncertain. Trimming cost V 7 bases and J 6 bases, with 15 bases left between them. The CDR3 contains 13 residues. Germline V CDR1 and CDR2: MNHNS, SASEGT.

This chain uses TRBV7-7 with TRBJ2-5; D possibly corresponds to TRBD2 (5 bases). Looked up from germline, CDR1 is SSHAT and CDR2 is FNYEAQ (reference sequence). This CDR3 is built from 12 residues. V was cut by 4 bases and J by 5 bases, with 8 bases left in between. The CDR3 region is CASSSRGETQYF. For the CDR3, the DNA is TGTGCCAGCAGCTCCCGAGGGGAGACCCAGTACTTC.

The V call is TRBV28, the J call TRBJ2-5; a weak D match, TRBD1 (5 bases). Germline V gives CDR1 MDHEN, CDR2 SYDVKM. CDR3 length: 19 residues. V dropped 3 bases and J dropped 1 base, with 24 bases sitting between them. CDR3 amino acids: CASSLLELKGPSGQETQYF. The CDR3, as DNA: TGTGCCAGCAGTTTGCTAGAGCTAAAGGGGCCGTCAGGCCAAGAGACCCAGTACTTC.

The chain employs TRBV5-1 and TRBJ2-5; 9 positions match TRBD2. Germline lookup yields CDR1 SGHRS and CDR2 YFSETQ. CDR3 length: 16 amino acids. V gave up 0 bases and J gave up 4 bases; unmatched junction bases: 7. CDR3 loop: CASSLAELAGVETQYF. DNA for the CDR3: TGCGCCAGCAGCTTGGCCGAGTTAGCGGGAGTAGAGACCCAGTACTTC.

The rearrangement joins TRBV10-3 to TRBJ1-5; 8 bases map to TRBD1. J lost 1 base, V lost 6 bases, and 5 bases had no gene match. Germline values: CDR1 ENHRY, CDR2 SYGVKD. This CDR3 contains 15 residues. The CDR3 sequence is CAIRSTGASNQPQHF. The CDR3 DNA reads TGTGCCATCAGGTCGACAGGGGCGAGCAATCAGCCCCAGCATTTT.

CDR3 region: CASSDARWSEKLFF. Written as DNA, the CDR3 is TGTGCCAGCAGTGACGCCAGGTGGAGTGAAAAACTGTTTTTT. The chain carries TRBV2 and TRBJ1-4; D not resolved. Germline V gene sequence: CDR1 SNHLY, CDR2 FYNNEI. CDR3 length: 14 amino acids. Trimming cost V 3 bases and J 7 bases, with 12 bases left between them.

This clone was counted between two and nine times. The chain links TRBV7-9 to TRBJ2-5, with D possibly being TRBD1 (6 bases). This CDR3 has 15 amino acids. The germline V gene has CDR1 SEHNR and CDR2 FQNEAQ (reference sequence). Trimming pared 4 bases from V and 5 bases from J, leaving 17 bases between. The CDR3 sequence is CASSSRGVEAETQYF. The CDR3 DNA reads TGTGCCAGCAGCTCCAGGGGCGTCGAAGCGGAGACCCAGTACTTC.

The chain combines TRBV5-4 with TRBJ1-2, with TRBD1 identical over 8 bases. The V gene's germline CDR1 is SGHNT and CDR2 YYREEE (reference sequence). This CDR3 contains 14 residues. V gave up 6 bases and J gave up 5 bases; unmatched junction bases: 9. CDR3 in DNA: TGTGCCAGCACTCGGACAGGGATTGAGTATGGCTACACCTTC. Protein sequence: CASTRTGIEYGYTF.

The V and J genes are TRBV6-6 and TRBJ2-7; possibly TRBD2 for D (6 bases). In germline, CDR1 is MNHNY, CDR2 SVGAGI (reference sequence). This CDR3 has 14 amino acids. V was pared by 5 bases and J by 2 bases, with 13 bases between. CDR3 amino acids: CASSGGTPAYEQYF. The CDR3 nucleotides read TGTGCCAGCAGTGGCGGGACTCCAGCCTACGAGCAGTACTTC.

The genes are TRBV29-1 and TRBJ1-2, with D unresolved. V gave up 6 bases and J gave up 0 bases, with 5 bases separating them. This CDR3 is 11 amino acids long. Per the germline V gene, CDR1 is SQVTM and CDR2 is ANQGSEA. Here the CDR3 DNA reads TGCAGCGTCGCTTCTAACTATGGCTACACCTTC. This gives the protein CSVASNYGYTF.

CDR3 in DNA: TGTGCCAGCAGTGAACAGATGACAGATACGCAGTATTTT. Protein: CASSEQMTDTQYF. V usage is TRBV2 and J usage is TRBJ2-3; unclear D gene. With 2 bases removed from V and 3 bases from J, the gap between germline ends came to 6 bases. This CDR3 has 13 residues. The germline V gene encodes CDR1 SNHLY and CDR2 FYNNEI.

The V gene is TRBV11-2, the J gene TRBJ2-5; D unclear. CDR1 is SGHAT and CDR2 is FQNNGV in the germline V gene. The V end was cut by 7 bases, the J end by 6 bases, with 15 bases between. The CDR3 contains 13 residues. The CDR3 is CASTVGSMKTQYF. The CDR3, as DNA: TGTGCCAGCACCGTGGGTTCGATGAAGACCCAGTACTTC. Supplemented by reference TRBV11-2 and TRBJ2-5, the full variable domain reads EAGVAQSPRYKIIEKRQSVAFWCNPISGHATLYWYQQILGQGPKLLIQFQNNGVVDDSQLPKDRFSAERLKGVDSTLKIQPAKLEDSAVYLCASTVGSMKTQYFGPGTRLLVL.

This clone is medium-sized by share. The rearrangement links TRBV29-1 to TRBJ1-2; D is uncertain. Germline V gene data show CDR1 as SQVTM and CDR2 as ANQGSEA. V gave up 2 bases and J gave up 8 bases, with 15 bases separating them. This CDR3 has 13 residues. CDR3 sequence: CSVELTLGRGYTF. DNA for the CDR3: TGCAGCGTTGAATTGACGTTGGGGAGAGGCTACACCTTC. Supplemented by reference TRBV29-1 and TRBJ1-2, the full variable domain reads SAVISQKPSRDICQRGTSLTIQCQVDSQVTMMFWYRQQPGQSLTLIATANQGSEATYESGFVIDKFPISRPNLTFSTLTVSNMSPEDSSIYLCSVELTLGRGYTFGSGTRLTVV.

The chain carries TRBV18 and TRBJ1-3; D is uncertain. CDR1 and CDR2 (germline): KGHSH, LQKENI. This CDR3 is 16 amino acids long. Trimming stripped 2 bases from V and 7 bases from J, with 18 bases between. DNA of the CDR3: TGTGCCAGCTCACCAGGGAGGACGGGCCGCGGTAACACCATATATTTT. It is translated as CASSPGRTGRGNTIYF. Looking up the rest from reference TRBV18 and TRBJ1-3 gives the full variable domain: NAGVMQNPRHLVRRRGQEARLRCSPMKGHSHVYWYRQLPEEGLKFMVYLQKENIIDESGMPKERFSAEFPKEGPSILRIQQVVRGDSAAYFCASSPGRTGRGNTIYFGEGSWLTVV.

The chain recombines TRBV7-9 with TRBJ2-7; D is possibly TRBD1 (5 bases). The CDR3 has 12 amino acids. Germline V gene data show CDR1 as SEHNR and CDR2 as FQNEAQ (reference sequence). V was cut by 4 bases and J by 6 bases, with 10 bases left in between. The CDR3 here is CASSYRTSEQYF. CDR3 in DNA: TGTGCCAGCAGCTACAGGACCTCCGAGCAGTACTTC.